The source of this TCR beta chain is a study of vaccination and CD4 T cells after COVID-19. In the study overall: Post-vaccination samples were procured at a median of 72 days following dose two (range 14 to 241). The stimulating agents, overlapping spike peptides, came from SARS-CoV-2, HCoV-NL63, HCoV-OC43 and HCoV-229E.

Oncomine TCR Beta short-read sequencing was applied to DNA from cultured CD4+ T cells. TCRdb re-derived calls from the PCR reads in MiXCR, one entry per CDR3 protein. The table shows roughly 19,000 distinct CDR3 sequences, with around three fifths occurring only once. The treatment here: 10-day PBMC culture with coronavirus spike peptide pools or control peptides (ViraFEST assay). The trim removed 4 bases at V and 2 bases at J, leaving 8 bases unmatched. Germline lookup yields CDR1 DFQATT and CDR2 SNEGSKA (reference sequence). The CDR3 spans 14 residues. This clonotype was found once. What it binds is unknown.

The receptor's source is a human donor who had recovered from COVID-19. The chain combines TRBV20-1 with TRBJ2-7, with 7 bases identical to TRBD2. The source material was CD4+ T cells from blood, cultured in vitro. CDR3 sequence reads: CSAKQGRGTYEQYF. In DNA form, the CDR3 reads TGCAGTGCTAAACAAGGGCGGGGGACCTACGAGCAGTACTTC.